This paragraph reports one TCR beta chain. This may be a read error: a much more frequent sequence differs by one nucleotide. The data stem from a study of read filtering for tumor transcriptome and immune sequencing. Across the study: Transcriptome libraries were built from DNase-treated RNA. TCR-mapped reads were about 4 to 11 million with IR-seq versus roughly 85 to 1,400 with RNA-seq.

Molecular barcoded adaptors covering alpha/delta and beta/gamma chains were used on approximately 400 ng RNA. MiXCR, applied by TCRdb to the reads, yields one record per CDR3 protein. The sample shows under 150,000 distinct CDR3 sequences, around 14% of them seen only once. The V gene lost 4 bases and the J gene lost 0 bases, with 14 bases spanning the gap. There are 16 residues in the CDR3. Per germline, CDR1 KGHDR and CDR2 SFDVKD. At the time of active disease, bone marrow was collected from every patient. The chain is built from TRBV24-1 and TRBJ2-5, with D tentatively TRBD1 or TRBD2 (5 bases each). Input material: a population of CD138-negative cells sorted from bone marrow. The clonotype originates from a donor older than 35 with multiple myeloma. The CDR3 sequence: CATSDGTGQYQETQYF. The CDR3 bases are TGTGCCACCAGTGACGGGACGGGCCAGTACCAAGAGACCCAGTACTTC.